The present TCR beta chain was sequenced within a study of blood T cell repertoires in COVID-19. Overall study context: Italy, Spain and the United States were the sources of the convalescent and acute COVID-19 samples. T cells, B-cell-depleted T cells, or PBMCs provided the cDNA or gDNA that served as material.

V was cut by 9 bases and J by 4 bases, with 16 bases left in between. The CDR3 has 13 residues. Per the germline V gene, CDR1 is MNHNY and CDR2 is SVGAGI (reference sequence). Per the original data handling: Amplification of reference gene primers was used by the study to estimate nucleated cell counts. Here immunoSEQ multiplex PCR was the method, and the copy in TCRdb shows in-frame clones only, minus some. The V and J calls and clone size come from that table; D and trimming were worked out from the DNA. The sample has more than 15,000 clones; around 90% are singletons. The origin of this receptor is a human donor in a cohort sampled during active COVID-19. Sequenced material: peripheral blood. This chain uses TRBV6-6 with TRBJ2-7; a weak D match, TRBD1 (6 bases). The CDR3 region is CASLRDTGYEQYF. CDR3 nucleotides: TGTGCCAGTCTCCGGGACACGGGGTACGAGCAGTACTTC.